Only a few counts were recorded for the clone carrying this T cell receptor (beta chain). Each cDNA molecule carried a unique molecular identifier. Via MiXCR, TCRdb re-called the 5' RACE reads, giving one row per CDR3 protein. The sample lists roughly 60,000 distinct CDR3 sequences, over 9% occurring once. Trimming left V 3 bases short and J 0 bases short, with 11 bases between. The CDR3 totals 15 residues. Germline loops: CDR1 SGDLS, CDR2 YYNGEE. The sample comes from a study of early T cells in non-severe SARS-CoV-2 infection. The starting material was whole blood, obtained at baseline. V and J are TRBV9 and TRBJ2-3; possibly TRBD1 for D (6 bases). The sequence was obtained from an adult who was a healthcare worker with PCR-confirmed SARS-CoV-2 infection or an uninfected control (not recorded which). This CDR3 is CASSEDRFSTDTQYF. As DNA, the CDR3 is TGTGCCAGCAGCGAAGACAGGTTTAGCACAGATACGCAGTATTTT.